Many counts were recorded for the clone carrying this T cell receptor (beta chain). TCRdb re-analyzed the PCR reads through MiXCR. This sample carries 85,000 to 100,000 clones, roughly 13% of them seen once, and the ten largest clones take about 11%. No treatment had been given to any patient before thyroid surgery. The V end was cut by 3 bases, the J end by 5 bases, with 19 bases between. The CDR3 covers 16 residues. CDR1 is GTSNPN, CDR2 SVGIG, per germline (reference sequence). The data belong to a study of metastatic and nonmetastatic thyroid tumors. The specimen was blood. The gene calls are TRBV30 and TRBJ2-2, with D tentatively TRBD1 or TRBD2 (5 bases each). This TCR was sampled from a female donor with papillary thyroid cancer or a benign thyroid nodule (not recorded which). Some clones in this sample may be carry-over from other donors' samples. This CDR3 reads CAWSGRRGGFTGELFF. CDR3 nucleotide sequence: TGTGCCTGGAGCGGTAGACGGGGCGGGTTTACCGGGGAGCTGTTTTTT.